This T cell receptor beta chain was found in a study of blood T cell repertoires in COVID-19. Study-wide context: Italy, Spain and the United States were the sources of the convalescent and acute COVID-19 samples. T cells, B-cell-depleted T cells, or PBMCs provided the cDNA or gDNA that served as material.

Original handling: Amplification from reference gene primers served as the basis for estimated nucleated cell counts. Generated by immunoSEQ multiplex PCR, the TCRdb table keeps only in-frame clones and is missing some. V, J and clone size were drawn from that table, and D and trimming were deduced from the DNA. The sample lists approximately 390,000 clones, nearly 90% occurring once. Trimming removed 3 bases at V and 7 bases at J, with 13 bases between. The CDR3 has 14 residues. CDR1 and CDR2 (germline): SGHTA, FQGNSA. Sequenced material: peripheral blood. The V gene is TRBV7-2, the J gene TRBJ1-5, with D maybe TRBD1 (5 bases). The TCR sequence derives from a man between 18 and 35 years old with active or convalescent COVID-19. DNA of the CDR3: TGTGCCAGCAGCTTGCGGGGCCCTCAACAGCCCCAGCATTTT. Protein sequence: CASSLRGPQQPQHF.